This paragraph reports one T cell receptor beta chain. CDR1 MGHRA and CDR2 YSYEKL come from the germline V gene. This CDR3 has 18 amino acids. With 3 bases clipped from V and 2 bases from J, the junction kept 10 bases outside the gene matches. This entry belongs to a study of blood T cell repertoires in COVID-19. About the research overall: There were acute and convalescent COVID-19 samples, and they came from the United States, Italy and Spain. In each case, the material was cDNA or gDNA derived from T cells, B-cell-depleted T cells, or PBMCs.

Under the authors' procedure: Scientists estimated how many nucleated cells there were by amplifying reference gene primers. Clones were read by immunoSEQ multiplex PCR, and TCRdb kept only the in-frame ones, dropping some. The V and J calls and clone size are taken from that table; D and trimming were inferred from the DNA. The data show tens of thousands of clones, 83% seen once. The receptor comes from an elderly woman with acute or convalescent COVID-19. The gene calls are TRBV4-1 and TRBJ2-1, with 10 bases fitting TRBD2. The sequencing input was peripheral blood. CDR3 coding DNA: TGCGCCAGCAGCCAGATTCATGGACTAGCGGAGCCCTACAATGAGCAGTTCTTC. Translated, it gives CASSQIHGLAEPYNEQFF.